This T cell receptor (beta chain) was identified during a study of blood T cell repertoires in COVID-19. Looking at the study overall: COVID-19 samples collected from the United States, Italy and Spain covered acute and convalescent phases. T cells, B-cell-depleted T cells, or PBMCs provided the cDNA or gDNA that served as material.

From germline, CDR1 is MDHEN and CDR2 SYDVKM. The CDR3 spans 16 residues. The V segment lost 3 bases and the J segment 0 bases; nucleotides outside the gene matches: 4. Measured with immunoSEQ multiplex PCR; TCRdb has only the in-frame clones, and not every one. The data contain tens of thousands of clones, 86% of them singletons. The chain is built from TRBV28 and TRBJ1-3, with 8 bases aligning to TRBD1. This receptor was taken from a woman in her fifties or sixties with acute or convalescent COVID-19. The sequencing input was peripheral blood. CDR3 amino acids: CASSLTGVPSGNTIYF. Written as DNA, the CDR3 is TGTGCCAGCAGTTTGACAGGGGTACCCTCTGGAAACACCATATATTTT.